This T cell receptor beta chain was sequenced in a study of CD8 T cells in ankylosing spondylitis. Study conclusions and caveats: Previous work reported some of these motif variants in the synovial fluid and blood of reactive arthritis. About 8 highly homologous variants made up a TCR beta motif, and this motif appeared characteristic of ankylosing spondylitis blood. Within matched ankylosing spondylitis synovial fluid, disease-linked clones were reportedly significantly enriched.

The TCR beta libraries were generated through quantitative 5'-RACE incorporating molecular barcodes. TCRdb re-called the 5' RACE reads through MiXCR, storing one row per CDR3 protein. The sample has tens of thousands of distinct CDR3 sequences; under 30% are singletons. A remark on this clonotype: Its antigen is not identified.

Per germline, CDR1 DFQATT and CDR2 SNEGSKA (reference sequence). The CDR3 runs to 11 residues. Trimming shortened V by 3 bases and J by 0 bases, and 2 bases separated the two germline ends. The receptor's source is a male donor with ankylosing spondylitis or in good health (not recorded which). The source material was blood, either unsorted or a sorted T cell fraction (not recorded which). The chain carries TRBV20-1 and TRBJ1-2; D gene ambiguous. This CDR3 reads CSASPNYGYTF. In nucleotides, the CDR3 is TGCAGTGCTAGCCCTAACTATGGCTACACCTTC.